These 11 T cell receptor beta chains were all obtained from the same sample, sequenced in a study of blood T cell repertoires in COVID-19 (dated by TCRdb to between 2020 and 2021). The library was generated by the immunoSEQ multiplex PCR assay. As stored in TCRdb, this immuneACCESS dataset retains in-frame rearrangements with V and J assigned. A fraction of the clones does not appear; measured against another copy, unresolved V genes explain less than half of the discrepancy, and the remainder lacks a known reason. The sample records 150,000 to 180,000 clones, about four fifths of which are singletons. Jointly, the top ten make up 3% to 4.5% of the sample. The sequencing sample was made of peripheral blood. All receptors derive from a woman over 75 with acute or convalescent COVID-19.

The chain links TRBV7-9 to TRBJ1-6, with 9 bases identical to TRBD1. CDR1 is SEHNR, CDR2 FQNEAQ, per germline (reference sequence). The CDR3 spans 13 residues. V shed 11 bases and J 7 bases; nucleotides not matched to a gene: 6. In DNA form, the CDR3 reads TGTGCCGGTAGAGGGACAGGGAATTCACCCCTCCACTTT. Encoded protein: CAGRGTGNSPLHF.

CDR3 amino acids: CASSTGQGPQETQYF. DNA of the CDR3: TGTGCCAGCAGCACAGGACAGGGACCACAAGAGACCCAGTACTTC. This chain connects TRBV7-3 to TRBJ2-5; 8 nucleotides line up with TRBD1. The CDR3 length is 15 residues. CDR1 is SGHTA and CDR2 is FQGTGA in the germline V gene. Trimming took 5 bases from V and 2 from J; bases not matched to a gene: 7.

V gene TRBV5-8 combines with J gene TRBJ1-3; the match to TRBD1 covers 7 bases. In germline, CDR1 is SGHTS, CDR2 YDEGEE. The junction had 7 bases not matched to a gene; V was cut back by 4 bases and J by 0 bases. The CDR3 length is 16 residues. CDR3 sequence reads: CASSRAGQYSGNTIYF. In DNA form, the CDR3 reads TGTGCCAGCAGCCGCGCGGGACAGTACTCTGGAAACACCATATATTTT.

This chain joins TRBV12-3 or TRBV12-4 and TRBJ1-2; possible D gene TRBD1, 5 bases. The CDR3 extends over 13 amino acids. V was trimmed by 6 bases and J by 0 bases, leaving 8 bases between them. CDR3 loop: CASRGGSNYGYTF. The DNA of the CDR3 is TGTGCCAGCAGGGGGGGATCTAACTATGGCTACACCTTC.

The genes are TRBV15 and TRBJ1-1; TRBD1 aligns across 7 bases. Per the germline V gene, CDR1 is LNHNV and CDR2 is YYDKDF (reference sequence). CDR3 length: 16 amino acids. The ends lost 4 bases at V and 3 bases at J; junction bases unmatched: 11. CDR3 nucleotide sequence: TGTGCCACCAGCAACACTGACAGGGTGTTTCACACTGAAGCTTTCTTT. Amino acids: CATSNTDRVFHTEAFF.

The DNA for the CDR3 is TGTGCCAGCTCATCACGGACAGGGCAAGCAGATACGCAGTATTTT. It specifies CASSSRTGQADTQYF. V is TRBV18 and J is TRBJ2-3; 8 bases are shared with TRBD1. Germline loops: CDR1 KGHSH, CDR2 LQKENI. The CDR3 loop spans 15 amino acids. Unmatched junction bases numbered 8, after V lost 5 bases and J lost 4 bases.

The J gene is TRBJ2-3, the V gene TRBV10-3; D is perhaps TRBD2 (7 bases). CDR3 size: 18 residues. Trimming pared 5 bases from V and 0 bases from J, leaving 21 bases between. The V gene's germline CDR1 is ENHRY and CDR2 SYGVKD. This CDR3 is CAISNPGGLQTSTDTQYF. In DNA form, the CDR3 reads TGTGCCATCAGTAACCCGGGGGGCCTACAGACTAGCACAGATACGCAGTATTTT.

The chain couples TRBV28 to TRBJ1-2; 8 nucleotides align to TRBD1. The V segment lost 7 bases and the J segment 3 bases; nucleotides outside the gene matches: 16. The CDR3 is 17 residues long. Germline loops: CDR1 MDHEN, CDR2 SYDVKM. DNA of the CDR3: TGTGCCAGCACCCTGGGGGCAGGGGGCGGGTATTACTATGGCTACACCTTC. Its protein is CASTLGAGGGYYYGYTF.

This clone was counted only a few times. V and J are TRBV4-2 and TRBJ1-1, with D possibly TRBD1 on 5 matching bases. This CDR3 has 15 amino acids. Germline V gene lookup returns CDR1 LGHNA and CDR2 YNFKEQ. With 4 bases removed from V and 4 bases from J, the gap between germline ends came to 16 bases. CDR3: CASSPDRQSFTEAFF. CDR3 coding DNA: TGTGCCAGCAGCCCAGACCGACAGTCATTCACTGAAGCTTTCTTT.

This chain joins TRBV25-1 and TRBJ2-7, with TRBD1 matching 8 bases. CDR3 length: 15 residues. From germline, CDR1 is MGHDK and CDR2 SYGVNS. V shed 1 base, J shed 0 bases, and the junction held 2 bases outside the gene matches. The CDR3 DNA sequence: TGTGCCAGCAGTGAATCCGGACAGGGCTCCTACGAGCAGTACTTC. Residues: CASSESGQGSYEQYF.

The chain links TRBV5-1 to TRBJ2-1, with D perhaps matching TRBD1 (5 bases). The germline V and J ends were trimmed by 2 bases and 2 bases, with 11 bases remaining between them. This CDR3 comprises 15 residues. Germline V gene data show CDR1 as SGHRS and CDR2 as YFSETQ. The chain's CDR3 is CASSFGQGAYNEQFF. The CDR3 nucleotides are TGCGCCAGCAGCTTCGGGCAGGGCGCCTACAATGAGCAGTTCTTC.